Each of the 30 T cell receptor beta chains below was sequenced from the same sample in a study of OX40 agonist ivuxolimab in advanced cancers. The assay was immunoSEQ multiplex PCR, and TCRdb's table has in-frame clones only and misses some. The sample carries over 70,000 clones, roughly 82% recorded once. The sequenced sample was CD4+ or CD8+ T cells sorted from blood, obtained in a trial of the OX40 agonist ivuxolimab. The receptors come from an adult with an advanced solid tumor such as melanoma, head and neck, liver or kidney cancer.

This CDR3 reads CASSSGQGKSEQFF. CDR3 coding DNA: TGTGCCAGCAGCTCCGGACAGGGAAAGAGTGAGCAGTTCTTC. The chain is built from TRBV5-4 and TRBJ2-1; 8 nucleotides align to TRBD1. The CDR3 sequence is 14 residues long. V shed 3 bases and J 9 bases; nucleotides not matched to a gene: 8. Germline V lookup: CDR1 SGHNT, CDR2 YYREEE (reference sequence).

The CDR3 sequence is CASSLDQRDGTF. The CDR3 DNA follows: TGTGCCAGCAGCTTAGATCAGCGGGACGGAACCTTC. The rearrangement links TRBV11-3 to TRBJ1-2; a possible D gene is TRBD1 (5 bases). CDR1 is SGHNT, CDR2 YENEEA, per germline. V was clipped by 0 bases and J by 14 bases, with 13 bases between them. There are 12 residues in the CDR3. The full variable domain, rest sourced from reference TRBV11-3 and TRBJ1-2, is EAGVVQSPRYKIIEKKQPVAFWCNPISGHNTLYWYLQNLGQGPELLIRYENEEAVDDSQLPKDRFSAERLKGVDSTLKIQPAELGDSAVYLCASSLDQRDGTFGSGTRLTVV.

J is TRBJ2-2 and V is TRBV18; maybe TRBD2 (6 bases). Between the trimmed V and J ends, which lost 6 bases and 4 bases, there was a span of 15 bases. CDR1 is KGHSH, CDR2 LQKENI, per germline. The CDR3 spans 15 residues. The CDR3 coding sequence is TGTGCCAGCTCCCCCGGGGAGGTTCCCACCGGGGAGCTGTTTTTT. Its translation is CASSPGEVPTGELFF.

The chain carries TRBV9 and TRBJ2-3, with 11 bases that match TRBD2. V was pared by 4 bases and J by 3 bases, with 7 bases of the junction left unmatched. The CDR3 loop spans 16 amino acids. CDR1 is SGDLS and CDR2 is YYNGEE in the germline V gene. The CDR3, as DNA: TGTGCCAGCAGCCCCGATAGCGGGAGGGCGACAGATACGCAGTATTTT. Amino acids: CASSPDSGRATDTQYF.

CDR3: CASSYGTGELFF. The DNA of the CDR3 is TGTGCCAGCAGCTACGGTACCGGGGAGCTGTTTTTT. The chain joins TRBV7-9 to TRBJ2-2; no clear D. Trimming removed 4 bases at V and 5 bases at J, with 5 bases between. Germline values: CDR1 SEHNR, CDR2 FQNEAQ (reference sequence). The CDR3 sequence is 12 residues long.

This chain links TRBV6-6 with TRBJ1-1; the D is unclear. The germline gives CDR1 MNHNY, CDR2 SVGAGI (reference sequence). V was trimmed by 2 bases and J by 11 bases, leaving 18 bases between them. This CDR3 is 14 amino acids long. The CDR3 nucleotides read TGTGCCAGCAGTTACAGGGAAATAGAACCACTGGCTTTCTTT. This translates into CASSYREIEPLAFF.

The chain uses TRBV19 and TRBJ1-6; TRBD1 agrees at 8 bases. Germline lookup yields CDR1 LNHDA and CDR2 SQIVND (reference sequence). After removal of 8 bases from V and 7 bases from J, the junction contained 7 bases not matched to a gene. CDR3 length: 14 amino acids. CDR3 in amino acids: CASWETGANSPLHF. CDR3 coding DNA: TGTGCCAGTTGGGAGACAGGGGCAAATTCACCCCTCCACTTT.

This clone came up a few times. V gene TRBV27 combines with J gene TRBJ1-4; D is uncertain. Germline lookup yields CDR1 MNHEY and CDR2 SMNVEV (reference sequence). Trimming left V 9 bases short and J 5 bases short, with 13 bases between. The CDR3 extends over 13 amino acids. The CDR3 region has the DNA TGTGCCAGTTCACAACGGTCGAATGAAAAACTGTTTTTT. Translating it yields CASSQRSNEKLFF.

This chain connects TRBV5-1 to TRBJ2-3; D gene unclear. V was cut by 0 bases and J by 6 bases, with 8 bases left in between. The CDR3 loop spans 13 amino acids. Germline-derived CDR1 and CDR2 are SGHRS and YFSETQ. This chain's CDR3 is CASSLAPSDTQYF. The CDR3 DNA is TGCGCCAGCAGCTTGGCACCCTCGGATACGCAGTATTTT. The entire variable domain, with the rest obtained from reference TRBV5-1 and TRBJ2-3, is as follows: KAGVTQTPRYLIKTRGQQVTLSCSPISGHRSVSWYQQTPGQGLQFLFEYFSETQRNKGNFPGRFSGRQFSNSRSEMNVSTLELGDSALYLCASSLAPSDTQYFGPGTRLTVL.

V gene TRBV7-2 combines with J gene TRBJ1-2, with D hard to call. Trimming took 5 bases from V and 4 from J, leaving 17 bases between them. The CDR3 runs to 15 residues. CDR1 is SGHTA, CDR2 FQGNSA, per germline. As DNA, the CDR3 is TGTGCCAGCAGCGACCGGACCGAGGCTTTCTATGGCTACACCTTC. It specifies CASSDRTEAFYGYTF.

This chain links TRBV5-8 with TRBJ2-2; no definite D call. Germline V gene data show CDR1 as SGHTS and CDR2 as YDEGEE. The CDR3 spans 10 residues. V gave up 5 bases and J gave up 11 bases, with 7 bases separating them. The CDR3 bases are TGTGCCAGCAGTTCGAGAGAGCTGTTTTTT. Translation: CASSSRELFF.

The chain recombines TRBV5-4 with TRBJ2-2; the D is unclear. V was pared by 2 bases and J by 1 base, with 6 bases between. CDR3 length: 14 amino acids. The germline V gene has CDR1 SGHNT and CDR2 YYREEE (reference sequence). CDR3 amino acids: CASSLGRNTGELFF. The CDR3 DNA sequence: TGTGCCAGCAGCTTAGGACGGAACACCGGGGAGCTGTTTTTT.

This clone has a single count. CDR3 protein: CASRARGEPEQFF. CDR3 DNA sequence: TGTGCCAGCAGAGCTAGAGGGGAGCCGGAGCAGTTCTTC. The chain employs TRBV7-9 and TRBJ2-1; D tentatively fits TRBD1 or TRBD2 (5 bases each). This CDR3 is 13 amino acids long. Germline V gene data show CDR1 as SEHNR and CDR2 as FQNEAQ (reference sequence). V lost 6 bases and J 10 bases, leaving 16 bases between the germline ends.

CDR3 nucleotides: TGTGCCAGTGGTTACAGGGGGGAAGGCGGCTACACCTTC. The encoded protein is CASGYRGEGGYTF. This chain links TRBV19 with TRBJ1-2; 8 nucleotides match TRBD1. CDR1 and CDR2 (germline): LNHDA, SQIVND (reference sequence). V lost 8 bases, J lost 8 bases, and 10 bases stayed unmatched. This CDR3 is 13 amino acids long. Together with reference TRBV19 and TRBJ1-2, the CDR3 gives the full variable domain: DGGITQSPKYLFRKEGQNVTLSCEQNLNHDAMYWYRQDPGQGLRLIYYSQIVNDFQKGDIAEGYSVSREKKESFPLTVTSAQKNPTAFYLCASGYRGEGGYTFGSGTRLTVV.

This chain joins TRBV4-1 and TRBJ2-3; 7 nucleotides align to TRBD2. With 2 bases clipped from V and 3 bases from J, the junction kept 11 bases outside the gene matches. The CDR3 contains 17 residues. Germline CDR1 is MGHRA and CDR2 is YSYEKL. CDR3 sequence reads: CASSQRWGFGGTDTQYF. The CDR3 nucleotides read TGCGCCAGCAGCCAACGTTGGGGCTTCGGGGGGACAGATACGCAGTATTTT.

V is TRBV7-8 and J is TRBJ1-1; D not resolved. There are 11 residues in the CDR3. CDR1 and CDR2 from the germline V gene are SGHVS and FQNEAQ. V shed 8 bases and J shed 3 bases, with 7 bases lying between them. The CDR3 DNA reads as TGTGCCAGCGGGCGGTACACTGAAGCTTTCTTT. Protein product: CASGRYTEAFF.

The chain is built from TRBV2 and TRBJ1-2; no clear D gene. The CDR3 loop spans 12 amino acids. CDR1 is SNHLY and CDR2 is FYNNEI in the germline V gene. V gave up 4 bases and J gave up 6 bases, with 9 bases separating them. This CDR3 reads CASSASGDGYTF. The CDR3 region has the DNA TGTGCCAGCAGTGCAAGTGGTGATGGCTACACCTTC.

The rearrangement links TRBV27 to TRBJ2-7; unclear D gene. This CDR3 is 12 amino acids long. CDR1 and CDR2 (germline): MNHEY, SMNVEV (reference sequence). V was trimmed by 2 bases and J by 1 base, leaving 3 bases between them. The CDR3 bases are TGTGCCAGCAGTTTACAATCCTACGAGCAGTACTTC. It encodes CASSLQSYEQYF.

This chain joins TRBV4-3 and TRBJ2-7; no clear D. Trimming shortened V by 0 bases and J by 3 bases, and 9 bases separated the two germline ends. Germline CDR1 and CDR2: LGHNA and YSLEER. The CDR3 is 14 amino acids. This chain's CDR3 is CASSQDLTDYEQYF. In nucleotides, the CDR3 is TGCGCCAGCAGCCAAGATTTAACAGACTACGAGCAGTACTTC.

The gene calls are TRBV11-3 and TRBJ2-2; 8 bases are a match to TRBD2. Trimming at V came to 4 bases and at J to 8 bases, leaving 6 bases not matched to a gene. The CDR3 consists of 14 residues. Germline loops: CDR1 SGHNT, CDR2 YENEEA. CDR3 region: CASSYVRLAGELFF. DNA of the CDR3: TGTGCCAGCAGCTACGTCCGACTAGCGGGGGAGCTGTTTTTT. The full variable domain, in which reference TRBV11-3 and TRBJ2-2 provide the parts outside the CDR3, is EAGVVQSPRYKIIEKKQPVAFWCNPISGHNTLYWYLQNLGQGPELLIRYENEEAVDDSQLPKDRFSAERLKGVDSTLKIQPAELGDSAVYLCASSYVRLAGELFFGEGSRLTVL.

The chain recombines TRBV2 with TRBJ1-2, with D hard to call. This CDR3 is 13 amino acids long. Trimming took off 4 bases at V and 2 bases at J, with 8 bases between the two ends. Germline V gene data show CDR1 as SNHLY and CDR2 as FYNNEI. The CDR3 DNA follows: TGTGCCAGCAGTGGGGCCAGAAACTATGGCTACACCTTC. Translating it yields CASSGARNYGYTF.

The chain has TRBV5-6 and TRBJ2-2; TRBD1 might be the D (6 bases). The CDR3 sequence is 18 residues long. Germline V gives CDR1 SGHDT, CDR2 YYEEEE. The V end was cut by 0 bases, the J end by 1 base, with 16 bases between. The CDR3 is CASSLVGAELMNTGELFF. Here the CDR3 DNA reads TGTGCCAGCAGCTTGGTGGGGGCGGAGCTCATGAACACCGGGGAGCTGTTTTTT.

This chain uses TRBV12-2 with TRBJ2-7; the table's D call, TRBD2, was not checked against the DNA. TRBV12-2 is assigned pseudogene status. The CDR3 length is 12 residues. The CDR3 bases are TGTGCAAGTCGCTTACGAGGGCGCGAGCAGTACTTC. As protein: CASRLRGREQYF.

The chain recombines TRBV11-2 with TRBJ2-3, with D unresolved. The CDR3 runs 14 residues. The V end was cut by 3 bases, the J end by 6 bases, with 13 bases between. Looked up from germline, CDR1 is SGHAT and CDR2 is FQNNGV. CDR3 protein: CASSLTLSLDTQYF. The CDR3 DNA is TGTGCCAGCAGCTTGACCTTGAGCTTGGATACGCAGTATTTT.

This chain uses TRBV7-6 with TRBJ1-5; D remains ambiguous. Trimming took off 1 base at V and 6 bases at J, with 10 bases between the two ends. The length of the CDR3 is 14 residues. Germline V gene sequence: CDR1 SGHVS, CDR2 FNYEAQ. CDR3 nucleotide sequence: TGTGCCAGCAGCTTAGAGGTTGGGGTTCAGCCCCAGCATTTT. This gives the protein CASSLEVGVQPQHF.

V is TRBV29-1 and J is TRBJ2-5; TRBD1 is a possible D gene (6 bases). This CDR3 comprises 12 residues. Looked up from germline, CDR1 is SQVTM and CDR2 is ANQGSEA. V dropped 6 bases and J dropped 5 bases, with 13 bases sitting between them. In DNA, the CDR3 is TGCAGCGTGGGCATAACAGGGGAGACCCAGTACTTC. Its protein is CSVGITGETQYF.

V gene TRBV6-7 combines with J gene TRBJ2-7; 8 nucleotides line up with TRBD1. TRBV6-7 qualifies as an ORF whose function is uncertain. The CDR3 is made up of 16 amino acids. The ends lost 5 bases at V and 0 bases at J; junction bases unmatched: 9. CDR3 sequence: CASSAEGDRSSYEQYF. In DNA, the CDR3 is TGTGCCAGCAGTGCGGAGGGGGACAGGAGCTCCTACGAGCAGTACTTC.

By frequency in the sample, this clone is medium-sized. J is TRBJ1-2 and V is TRBV6-1, with 8 bases aligning to TRBD1. This CDR3 is 15 amino acids long. CDR1 is MNHNS, CDR2 SASEGT, per germline. V dropped 3 bases and J dropped 4; count of bases not matched to a gene: 7. The CDR3 loop reads CASSEGTGPFYGYTF. In DNA, the CDR3 is TGTGCCAGCAGTGAGGGGACAGGCCCTTTCTATGGCTACACCTTC.

V gene TRBV5-8 combines with J gene TRBJ2-7; the D gene is possibly TRBD2 (6 bases). The CDR3 has 15 amino acids. Germline CDR1 SGHTS, CDR2 YDEGEE. Deletions cut 3 bases from V and 2 bases from J, with 15 bases between. CDR3 region: CASSSTSRRPYEQYF. The CDR3 DNA reads as TGTGCCAGCAGCTCTACTAGCCGCCGGCCCTACGAGCAGTACTTC.

This clone was observed a single time. The V call is TRBV19, the J call TRBJ2-6; D is possibly TRBD1 (5 bases). CDR3 length: 16 residues. The germline CDR1 and CDR2 sequences are LNHDA and SQIVND (reference sequence). The ends were cut back, 5 bases at V and 5 bases at J, with 16 bases in the middle. The CDR3 reads CASSPLQGSRANVLTF. CDR3 bases: TGTGCCAGTAGTCCACTCCAGGGCAGCAGGGCCAACGTCCTGACTTTC. Looking up the rest from reference TRBV19 and TRBJ2-6 gives the full variable domain: DGGITQSPKYLFRKEGQNVTLSCEQNLNHDAMYWYRQDPGQGLRLIYYSQIVNDFQKGDIAEGYSVSREKKESFPLTVTSAQKNPTAFYLCASSPLQGSRANVLTFGAGSRLTVL.